This paragraph covers one T cell receptor beta chain sequence. These data come from a study of T cells expressing NK-cell markers. Study details: The authors sequenced eight donors, of whom seven were HCMV-seropositive and one was seronegative.

This CDR3 is 12 amino acids long. Each CDR3 protein gets one entry in TCRdb, which reprocessed the 5' RACE reads and gives no DNA. The sample includes roughly 180,000 distinct CDR3 sequences. The sample was blood T cells: a sorted CD56 or NKG2C T cell subset, CD4+ or CD8+ T cells, or bulk PBMC T cells (not recorded which). This receptor was obtained from a man aged 18-69 years in good health. This chain connects TRBV12-3 or TRBV12-4 to TRBJ2-3. The CDR3 reads CASSHLGDTQYF.